The next 18 T cell receptor beta chains were all read from a single sample in a study of identical twins. TCRdb recomputed calls from the 5' RACE reads with MiXCR, one row per CDR3 protein. Of hundreds of thousands of distinct CDR3 sequences listed, just over 7% are singletons. These sequences were also reported in another study, on yellow fever vaccine responses in identical twins.

Sequenced: PBMCs. Every receptor here comes from a woman aged 18-29 years in good health.

The DNA of the CDR3 is TGTGCCAGCAGTTACTCAGGAGGGGTGGAGACCCAGTACTTC. This encodes CASSYSGGVETQYF. This chain connects TRBV6-5 to TRBJ2-5; D might be TRBD2 (6 bases). The germline gives CDR1 MNHEY, CDR2 SVGAGI. This CDR3 is 14 amino acids long. Trimming took 0 bases from V and 5 from J, leaving 10 bases between them.

The chain carries TRBV20-1 and TRBJ2-3; maybe TRBD1 (6 bases). Trimming took 8 bases from V and 2 from J, leaving 11 bases between them. This CDR3 has 12 residues. Germline assignment: CDR1 DFQATT and CDR2 SNEGSKA (reference sequence). DNA for the CDR3: TGCAGTCCCGGACAGCACACAGATACGCAGTATTTT. It specifies CSPGQHTDTQYF.

The chain carries TRBV6-5 and TRBJ2-1; 10 bases map to TRBD2. V was clipped by 4 bases and J by 6 bases; unmatched bases: 12. Germline V gives CDR1 MNHEY, CDR2 SVGAGI. This CDR3 contains 17 residues. CDR3 loop: CASSLGPAGGPFNEQFF. CDR3 DNA: TGTGCCAGCAGTTTGGGCCCAGCGGGAGGGCCTTTCAATGAGCAGTTCTTC.

The CDR3 region has the DNA TGTGCCAGCAGTTTAAACAGGGGTTCCAATGAGCAGTTCTTC. Protein sequence: CASSLNRGSNEQFF. V is TRBV27 and J is TRBJ2-1; 7 bases match TRBD1. The CDR3 loop spans 14 amino acids. V trimming: 2 bases; J trimming: 6 bases; junction bases outside the gene matches: 4. CDR1 is MNHEY and CDR2 is SMNVEV in the germline V gene (reference sequence).

CDR3 in DNA: TGTGCCAGCAGCTTAGAAGCTGGTCCGGTAGAGACCCAGTACTTC. Protein: CASSLEAGPVETQYF. The gene calls are TRBV7-8 and TRBJ2-5; no clear D. Between the trimmed V and J ends, which lost 1 base and 4 bases, there was a span of 13 bases. The CDR3 is 15 residues long. Germline-derived CDR1 and CDR2 are SGHVS and FQNEAQ.

V is TRBV4-1 and J is TRBJ1-3, with TRBD1 matching over 8 bases. V lost 1 base to trimming and J lost 2 bases; unmatched junction nucleotides: 4. Germline V gene sequence: CDR1 MGHRA, CDR2 YSYEKL. The CDR3 length is 16 residues. CDR3 in DNA: TGCGCCAGCAGCCAAGGACAGGGGTTGGCTGGAAACACCATATATTTT. This codes for CASSQGQGLAGNTIYF.

The V call is TRBV21-1, the J call TRBJ2-7; the table's D call, TRBD1, has no DNA check behind it. TRBV21-1 is a recognized pseudogene. The CDR3 loop spans 16 amino acids. The CDR3 loop is CASSSPVQGRSYEQYV. The CDR3 DNA sequence: TGTGCCAGCAGCTCCCCTGTTCAGGGAAGGTCCTACGAGCAGTACGTC.

The chain employs TRBV5-1 and TRBJ2-7; TRBD2 is a possible D gene (6 bases). CDR3 length equals 14 residues. The germline CDR1 and CDR2 sequences are SGHRS and YFSETQ. Trimming removed 2 bases from V and 5 bases from J, with 14 bases in between. The CDR3 DNA reads as TGCGCCAGCAGCTTCGGGACGGGCGGGGACGAGCAGTACGTC. Encoded protein: CASSFGTGGDEQYV.

This chain uses TRBV29-1 with TRBJ2-5, with TRBD1 matching over 8 bases. Germline values: CDR1 SQVTM, CDR2 ANQGSEA. CDR3 size: 14 residues. V dropped 7 bases and J dropped 2; count of bases not matched to a gene: 9. As DNA, the CDR3 is TGCAGCGCCCACCCGGGACAGGCTCAAGAGACCCAGTACTTC. Its translation: CSAHPGQAQETQYF.

This clonotype was counted between two and nine times. The V and J genes are TRBV12-3 or TRBV12-4 and TRBJ1-5; D is uncertain. The V end lost 7 bases, the J end lost 11 bases, and 9 bases lay between the germline ends. The CDR3 has 10 residues. The CDR3 loop is CASKGRSQHF. DNA of the CDR3: TGTGCCAGCAAAGGGCGGTCCCAGCATTTT.

This clonotype was seen a handful of times. The chain combines TRBV19 with TRBJ1-1; D might be TRBD1 (6 bases). The CDR3 consists of 14 residues. The ends were cut back, 3 bases at V and 1 base at J, with 9 bases in the middle. In germline, CDR1 is LNHDA, CDR2 SQIVND (reference sequence). The CDR3 here is CASSMIRGNTEAFF. The CDR3 coding sequence is TGTGCCAGTAGTATGATCAGGGGGAACACTGAAGCTTTCTTT.

The chain carries TRBV6-5 and TRBJ1-1; the D gene is possibly TRBD1 (5 bases). The CDR3 contains 12 residues. The ends were cut back, 8 bases at V and 6 bases at J, with 13 bases in the middle. Germline CDR1 MNHEY, CDR2 SVGAGI. The CDR3 region is CASRSPRAEAFF. In nucleotides, the CDR3 is TGTGCCAGCCGTAGCCCCAGGGCTGAAGCTTTCTTT.

This clonotype was observed many times. The chain uses TRBV12-3 or TRBV12-4 and TRBJ2-2; the D is unclear. This CDR3 has 14 residues. Between the trimmed V and J ends, which lost 6 bases and 4 bases, there was a span of 12 bases. CDR3 DNA sequence: TGTGCCAGCAGCCGTTCGGGCAGCACCGGGGAGCTGTTTTTT. It encodes CASSRSGSTGELFF.

There are a few counts of this clonotype. The junction shows a germline mismatch at one end, possibly a read error. The chain recombines TRBV12-3 or TRBV12-4 with TRBJ2-3, with D tentatively TRBD2 (6 bases). CDR3 length: 18 residues. The CDR3 reads CAISLIYASGLLGGTQYF. For the CDR3, the DNA is TGTGCCATCAGTTTAATTTACGCATCGGGACTCCTTGGAGGCACGCAGTATTTT.

The chain recombines TRBV3-1 with TRBJ1-5, with D perhaps matching TRBD1 (5 bases). The CDR3 is 12 residues long. Germline V gene data show CDR1 as LGHDT and CDR2 as YNNKEL (reference sequence). Trimming cost V 0 bases and J 10 bases, with 7 bases left between them. The CDR3 is CASSQEGVPQHF. The CDR3 bases are TGTGCCAGCAGCCAAGAAGGGGTTCCCCAGCATTTT.

The rearrangement uses TRBV4-2 and TRBJ2-1; 7 positions match TRBD2. Germline loops: CDR1 LGHNA, CDR2 YNFKEQ. The CDR3 consists of 20 residues. The V gene end was trimmed by 1 base and the J gene end by 0 bases; junction bases not matched to a gene: 15. Here the CDR3 reads CASSQAINSATSRSYNEQFF. CDR3 in DNA: TGTGCCAGCAGCCAAGCTATTAATTCGGCGACTAGCCGCTCCTACAATGAGCAGTTCTTC.

Comment on this clonotype: Mismatch with germline at one junction end may stem from a read error. The V and J genes are TRBV5-1 and TRBJ1-1; D is perhaps TRBD1 (6 bases). This CDR3 has 16 amino acids. CDR1 and CDR2 (germline): SGHRS, YFSETQ. CDR3 amino acids: CVSSSRDTLGDTEAFF. The CDR3 nucleotides read TGCGTCAGCAGCTCCAGGGACACCCTCGGCGACACTGAAGCTTTCTTT.

This clonotype occurred a few times. V and J are TRBV12-3 or TRBV12-4 and TRBJ1-2; TRBD1 aligns across 9 bases. J lost 6 bases, V lost 6 bases, and 8 bases had no gene match. The CDR3 has 14 amino acids. CDR3 coding DNA: TGTGCCAGCAGGGGAGAGGGACAGGGTGATGGCTACACCTTC. It specifies CASRGEGQGDGYTF.